This T cell receptor beta chain was observed in a study of T cell repertoires in cytomegalovirus infection. Study at large: Both a matching HLA type and CMV infection were indicated by public TCR beta signatures. Study-level results: The study found HLA-C-restricted CMV-specific TCR beta clonotypes dominating the ex vivo response.

The CDR3 spans 20 residues. V was cut by 6 bases and J by 0 bases, with 30 bases left in between. As to this clonotype: Its antigen is unknown.

TCRdb itself ran the reads through MiXCR, one entry per CDR3 protein. The top ten hold 15% to 20% of the sample, which has approximately 250,000 distinct CDR3 sequences, 22% seen once. This sequence was found in a human donor in good health (CMV status not recorded). Some clones in this sample may be carry-over from other donors' samples. This chain uses TRBV12-3 or TRBV12-4 with TRBJ2-7; D is unclear. The sequenced sample was CD8+ T cells from PBMCs. In DNA, the CDR3 is TGTGCCAGCAGCCCAGAACTACCGAGCCCCAGCGAACCCAGCTCCTACGAGCAGTACTTC. Translating it yields CASSPELPSPSEPSSYEQYF.